This T cell receptor (beta chain) stems from a study of blood T cell repertoires in COVID-19. The table came from immunoSEQ multiplex PCR; TCRdb's copy has only in-frame clones and leaves some out. Of 90,000 to 95,000 clones detected, 80% to 90% appear once; the ten largest clones hold 8.1%. Trimming pared 7 bases from V and 1 base from J, leaving 9 bases between. There are 13 residues in the CDR3. Germline V lookup: CDR1 KGHDR, CDR2 SFDVKD. V and J are TRBV24-1 and TRBJ2-5, with D tentatively TRBD2 (5 bases). The sample taken for sequencing was peripheral blood. The clonotype comes from a woman in her 70s with acute or convalescent COVID-19. DNA of the CDR3: TGTGCCACCAGCCGGGGTCTCCAAGAGACCCAGTACTTC. Encoded protein: CATSRGLQETQYF.